This T cell receptor beta chain comes out of a study of T-cell reconstitution after alpha-beta-depleted transplantation in children listed by TCRdb under 2016. Background on the whole study: T-cell immune reconstitution after TCRalphabeta/CD19-depleted allogeneic hematopoietic cell transplantation in children was quantitatively tracked in the study by means of TCR repertoire profiling. What the work shows at the level of the full study, not this receptor alone: In some patients, the high TCRbeta diversity seen at day 60 was put down to recipient T cells and intrathymic progenitors that had survived conditioning. About two months after transplant, the apparently early recovery of alphabetaT-cell counts reportedly depended on just several hundred clones that had expanded rapidly and came from non-depleted graft cells. Over the following months the frequencies of hyperexpanded clones went down, and after one year T-cell counts and TCRbeta diversity were mostly credited to newly produced T cells.

Regarding this clonotype: The specificity of this receptor is unknown. It has no much larger one-base neighbor in the sample; base qualities were not kept.

The receptor library was made with PCR. Instrument on record: Illumina HiSeq 2500. Molecular barcoding was employed in the preparation of TCR libraries, with unique molecular identifiers being used to normalize TCRbeta repertoire quantification. TCRdb cleaned the public reads at Q25 with fastp, built clones with MiXCR and kept in-frame beta chains. All rows with the same CDR3 protein become a single entry with the most common DNA and genes. The sample table contains about 420,000 distinct CDR3 sequences; only one count was recorded for 15% to 20% of them. The ten largest clones represent roughly 27% of the sample. Counted from cysteine to phenylalanine, this CDR3 has 15 amino acids. Only the CDR3 DNA is retained, 45 bases long and in frame from the first base. CDR1 and CDR2 are drawn from the germline V gene: SQVTM, ANQGSEA. V is clipped by 3 bases and J by 5 bases, and the sequence between their germline boundaries is 19 bases long.

In light of the paper, this sample's treatment or condition label describes: allogeneic hematopoietic cell transplantation with graft depleted of TCRalphabeta T cells and CD19 B cells. The children who served as transplant recipients had been given grafts of TCRalphabeta/CD19-depleted allogeneic hematopoietic cells. In this chain, TRBV29-1 is recombined with TRBJ2-5; the D gene assignment is ambiguous. The TCR comes from a boy under two years old who had a stem cell transplant for Wiskott-Aldrich syndrome, so the T cells may come from the graft donor. The sequencing here drew on PBMCs, mostly from graft donor cells, taken 360 days after TCRalphabeta/CD19-depleted stem cell transplant. The DNA reads TGCAGCGTTGACAGCCATTCGGGCCTCTTGGAGACCCAGTACTTC. Its protein is CSVDSHSGLLETQYF.